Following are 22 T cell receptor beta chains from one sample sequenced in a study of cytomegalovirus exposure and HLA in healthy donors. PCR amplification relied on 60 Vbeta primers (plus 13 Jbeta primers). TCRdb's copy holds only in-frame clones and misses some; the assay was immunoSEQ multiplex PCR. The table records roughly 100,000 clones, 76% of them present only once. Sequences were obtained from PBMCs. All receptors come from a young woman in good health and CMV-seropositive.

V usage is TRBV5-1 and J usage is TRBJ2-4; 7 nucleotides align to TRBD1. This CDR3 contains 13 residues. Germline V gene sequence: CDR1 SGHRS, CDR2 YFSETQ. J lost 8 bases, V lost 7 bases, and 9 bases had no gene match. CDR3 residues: CASGQTGNDIQYF. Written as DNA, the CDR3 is TGCGCCAGCGGCCAGACAGGGAATGACATTCAGTACTTC.

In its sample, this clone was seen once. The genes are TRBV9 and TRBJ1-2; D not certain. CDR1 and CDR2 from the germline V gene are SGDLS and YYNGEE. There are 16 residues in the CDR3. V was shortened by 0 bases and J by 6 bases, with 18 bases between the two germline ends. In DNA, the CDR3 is TGTGCCAGCAGCGTAGATTCGGCGATTCGAGGGAATGGCTACACCTTC. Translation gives CASSVDSAIRGNGYTF.

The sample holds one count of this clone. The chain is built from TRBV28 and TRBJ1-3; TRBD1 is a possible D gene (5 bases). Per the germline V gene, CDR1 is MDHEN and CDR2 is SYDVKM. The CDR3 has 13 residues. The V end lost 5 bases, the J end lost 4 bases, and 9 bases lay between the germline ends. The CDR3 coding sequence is TGTGCCAGCAGTCGGGGGGAGGGAAACACCATATATTTT. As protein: CASSRGEGNTIYF.

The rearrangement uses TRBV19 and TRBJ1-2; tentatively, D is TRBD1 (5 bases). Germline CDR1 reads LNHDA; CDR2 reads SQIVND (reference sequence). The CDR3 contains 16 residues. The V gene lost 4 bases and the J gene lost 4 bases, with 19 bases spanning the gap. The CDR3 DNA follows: TGTGCCAGTAGTAGGTGGATTGCAGGGATCTCCTATGGCTACACCTTC. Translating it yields CASSRWIAGISYGYTF. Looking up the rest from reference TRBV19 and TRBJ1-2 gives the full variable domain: DGGITQSPKYLFRKEGQNVTLSCEQNLNHDAMYWYRQDPGQGLRLIYYSQIVNDFQKGDIAEGYSVSREKKESFPLTVTSAQKNPTAFYLCASSRWIAGISYGYTFGSGTRLTVV.

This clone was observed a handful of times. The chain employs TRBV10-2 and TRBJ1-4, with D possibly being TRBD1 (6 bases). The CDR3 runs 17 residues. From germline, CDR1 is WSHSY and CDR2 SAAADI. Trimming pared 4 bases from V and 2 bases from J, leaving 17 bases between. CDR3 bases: TGCGCCAGCAGTGGACCCCTTTGGGGGCCGACTAATGAAAAACTGTTTTTT. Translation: CASSGPLWGPTNEKLFF.

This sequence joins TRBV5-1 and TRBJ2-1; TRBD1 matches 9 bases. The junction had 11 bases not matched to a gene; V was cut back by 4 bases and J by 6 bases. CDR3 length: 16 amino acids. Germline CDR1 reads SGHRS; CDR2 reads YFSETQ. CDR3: CASSPYRDRAGNEQFF. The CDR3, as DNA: TGCGCCAGCAGCCCATACCGGGACAGGGCTGGCAATGAGCAGTTCTTC.

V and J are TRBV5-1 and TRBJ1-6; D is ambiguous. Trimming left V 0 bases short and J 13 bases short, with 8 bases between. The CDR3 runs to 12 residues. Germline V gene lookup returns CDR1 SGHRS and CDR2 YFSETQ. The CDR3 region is CASSLGVRPLHF. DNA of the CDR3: TGCGCCAGCAGCTTGGGCGTGCGTCCCCTCCACTTT.

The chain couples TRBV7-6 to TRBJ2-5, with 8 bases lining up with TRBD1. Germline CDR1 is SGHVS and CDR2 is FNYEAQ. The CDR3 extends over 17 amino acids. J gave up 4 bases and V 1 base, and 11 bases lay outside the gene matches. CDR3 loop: CASSLGPGTGGGETQYF. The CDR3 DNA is TGTGCCAGCAGCTTAGGTCCCGGGACAGGAGGGGGAGAGACCCAGTACTTC.

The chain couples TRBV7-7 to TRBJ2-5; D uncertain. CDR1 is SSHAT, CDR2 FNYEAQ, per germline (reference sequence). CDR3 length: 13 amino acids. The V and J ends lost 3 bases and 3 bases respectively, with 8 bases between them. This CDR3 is CASSFSVKETQYF. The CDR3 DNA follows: TGTGCCAGCAGCTTTTCTGTAAAAGAGACCCAGTACTTC.

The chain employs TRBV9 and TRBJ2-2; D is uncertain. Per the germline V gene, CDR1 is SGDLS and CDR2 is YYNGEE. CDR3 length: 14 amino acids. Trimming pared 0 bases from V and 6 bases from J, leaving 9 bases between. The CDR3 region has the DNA TGTGCCAGCAGCGTAGTCGCACGGGCCGGGGAGCTGTTTTTT. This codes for CASSVVARAGELFF. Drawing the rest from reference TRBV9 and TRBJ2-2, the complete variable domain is DSGVTQTPKHLITATGQRVTLRCSPRSGDLSVYWYQQSLDQGLQFLIQYYNGEERAKGNILERFSAQQFPDLHSELNLSSLELGDSALYFCASSVVARAGELFFGEGSRLTVL.

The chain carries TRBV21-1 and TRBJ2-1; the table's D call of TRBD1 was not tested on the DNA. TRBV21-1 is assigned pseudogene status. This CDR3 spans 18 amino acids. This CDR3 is CASLKSFAGRDRDNEQFF. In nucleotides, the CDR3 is TGTGCCAGCCTCAAGTCTTTTGCCGGAAGGGACAGGGACAATGAGCAGTTCTTC.

In DNA form, the CDR3 reads TGTGCCAGCAGCTCGGGTGGGCTAGCGGGGAACAATGAGCAGTTCTTC. This gives the protein CASSSGGLAGNNEQFF. The J gene is TRBJ2-1, the V gene TRBV5-4; 9 bases are a match to TRBD2. The CDR3 consists of 16 residues. With V trimmed by 3 bases and J by 5 bases, 9 bases remained unmatched. Germline CDR1 reads SGHNT; CDR2 reads YYREEE (reference sequence).

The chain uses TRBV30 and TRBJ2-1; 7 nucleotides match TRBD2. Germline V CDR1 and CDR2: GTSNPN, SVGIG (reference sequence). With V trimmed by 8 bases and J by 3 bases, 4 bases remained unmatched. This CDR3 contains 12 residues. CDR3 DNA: TGTGCCGCGGCTAGCGGCTACAATGAGCAGTTCTTC. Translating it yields CAAASGYNEQFF. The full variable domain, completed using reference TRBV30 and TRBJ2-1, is SQTIHQWPATLVQPVGSPLSLECTVEGTSNPNLYWYRQAAGRGLQLLFYSVGIGQISSEVPQNLSASRPQDRQFILSSKKLLLSDSGFYLCAAASGYNEQFFGPGTRLTVL.

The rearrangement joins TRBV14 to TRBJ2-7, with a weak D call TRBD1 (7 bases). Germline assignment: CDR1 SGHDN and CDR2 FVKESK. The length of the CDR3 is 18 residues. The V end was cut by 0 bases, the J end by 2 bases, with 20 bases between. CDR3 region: CASSQDWGDRGYTYEQYF. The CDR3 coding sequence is TGTGCCAGCAGCCAAGATTGGGGGGACAGAGGTTATACCTACGAGCAGTACTTC.

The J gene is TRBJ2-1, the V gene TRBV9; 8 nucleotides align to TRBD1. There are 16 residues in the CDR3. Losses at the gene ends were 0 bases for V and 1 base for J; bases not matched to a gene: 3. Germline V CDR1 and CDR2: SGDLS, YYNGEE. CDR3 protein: CASSVEDRGSYNEQFF. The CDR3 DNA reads TGTGCCAGCAGCGTAGAAGACAGGGGTTCCTACAATGAGCAGTTCTTC.

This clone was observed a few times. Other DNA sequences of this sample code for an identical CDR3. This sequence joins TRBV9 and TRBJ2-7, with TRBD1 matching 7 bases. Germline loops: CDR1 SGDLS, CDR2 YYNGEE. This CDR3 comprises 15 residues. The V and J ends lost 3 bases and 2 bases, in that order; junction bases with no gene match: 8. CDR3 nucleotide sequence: TGTGCCAGCAGCGCTAGTCAGGGGGTAACCTACGAGCAGTACTTC. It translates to CASSASQGVTYEQYF.

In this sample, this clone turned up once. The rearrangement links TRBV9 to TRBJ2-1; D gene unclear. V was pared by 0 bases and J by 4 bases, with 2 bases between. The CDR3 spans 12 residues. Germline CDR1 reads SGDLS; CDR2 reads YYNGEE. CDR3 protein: CASSVAYNEQFF. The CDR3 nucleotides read TGTGCCAGCAGCGTAGCATACAATGAGCAGTTCTTC.

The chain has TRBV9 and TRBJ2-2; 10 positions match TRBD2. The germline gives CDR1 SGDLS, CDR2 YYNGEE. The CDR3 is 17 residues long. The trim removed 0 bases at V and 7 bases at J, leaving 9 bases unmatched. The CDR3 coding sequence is TGTGCCAGCAGCGTAGGTTGGTTACTAGCGGGGCTCGGGGAGCTGTTTTTT. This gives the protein CASSVGWLLAGLGELFF.

CDR3 loop: CASSDPGQGYGYTF. The DNA for the CDR3 is TGTGCCAGCAGTGACCCGGGACAGGGGTATGGCTACACCTTC. The rearrangement joins TRBV6-6 to TRBJ1-2; 10 bases align to TRBD1. The junction had 5 bases not matched to a gene; V was cut back by 5 bases and J by 5 bases. CDR1 is MNHNY and CDR2 is SVGAGI in the germline V gene (reference sequence). CDR3 length: 14 residues.

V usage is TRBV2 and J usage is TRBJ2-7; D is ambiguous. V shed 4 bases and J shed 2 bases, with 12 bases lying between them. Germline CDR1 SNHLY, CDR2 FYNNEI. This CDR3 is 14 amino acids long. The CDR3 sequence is CASSAGRLPYEQYF. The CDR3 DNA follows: TGTGCCAGCAGTGCAGGCCGCCTTCCCTACGAGCAGTACTTC. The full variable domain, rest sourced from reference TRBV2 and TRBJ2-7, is EPEVTQTPSHQVTQMGQEVILRCVPISNHLYFYWYRQILGQKVEFLVSFYNNEISEKSEIFDDQFSVERPDGSNFTLKIRSTKLEDSAMYFCASSAGRLPYEQYFGPGTRLTVT.

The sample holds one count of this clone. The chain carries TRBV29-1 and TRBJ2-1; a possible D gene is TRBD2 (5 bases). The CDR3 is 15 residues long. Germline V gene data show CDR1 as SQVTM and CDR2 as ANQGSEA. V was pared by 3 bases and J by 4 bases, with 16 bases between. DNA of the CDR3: TGCAGCGTTGAGGGGAGCGGAGAGGGTTACAATGAGCAGTTCTTC. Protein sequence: CSVEGSGEGYNEQFF.

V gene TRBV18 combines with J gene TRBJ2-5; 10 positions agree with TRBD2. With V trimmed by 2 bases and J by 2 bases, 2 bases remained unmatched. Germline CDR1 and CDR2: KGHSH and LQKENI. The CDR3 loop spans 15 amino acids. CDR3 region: CASSPTSGAQETQYF. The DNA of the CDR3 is TGTGCCAGCTCACCAACTAGCGGGGCGCAAGAGACCCAGTACTTC.